This T cell receptor beta chain was sequenced during a study of T cell repertoires in cytomegalovirus infection. Study-wide results and caveats: The ex vivo response showed dominance by HLA-C-restricted CMV-specific TCR beta clonotypes.

The V gene's germline CDR1 is MNHEY and CDR2 SMNVEV (reference sequence). The V gene end was trimmed by 4 bases and the J gene end by 10 bases; junction bases not matched to a gene: 8. The CDR3 has 14 residues. This clonotype was detected ten times or more. The antigen is unknown. TCRdb re-called the reads with MiXCR, one entry per CDR3 protein. Of tens of thousands of distinct CDR3 sequences in the sample, approximately 22% were seen once. The V call is TRBV27, the J call TRBJ2-1, with 9 bases that match TRBD1. The specimen was PBMCs, sequenced either directly or after in vitro stimulation (not recorded which). The origin of this receptor is a human donor in good health (CMV status not recorded). Some clones in this sample may be carry-over from other donors' samples. The CDR3 spells CASSWGTGWGEQFF. In DNA, the CDR3 is TGTGCCAGCAGTTGGGGGACAGGGTGGGGCGAGCAGTTCTTC.